The clone carrying this T cell receptor (beta chain) was found a few times. Its antigen is not identified. The time point here: patch test 2, 6 weeks after DPC sensitization. Noted treatment: therapeutic diphenylcyclopropenone sensitization with weekly scalp DPC. These data originate in a study of human T cells and chemical hapten exposure. Study overall: Small pooled library volume differences mainly caused per-sample TCR yield variation. General study results and limits: TCRs whose frequency exceeded 1 in 1000 remained the same following DPC sensitization. The formation of large CDR3 similarity clusters by expanded TCRs significantly exceeded that of controls.

CDR1 and CDR2 (germline): SGHVS, FNYEAQ. This CDR3 is built from 16 residues. V lost 5 bases, J lost 0 bases, and 9 bases stayed unmatched. One entry per CDR3 protein, called by TCRdb with MiXCR from the RACE reads. The table lists about 69,000 distinct CDR3 sequences, 10% of them singletons. The rearrangement joins TRBV7-6 to TRBJ2-5; 7 bases map to TRBD1. The sample was whole blood, taken in connection with sensitization to the hapten diphenylcyclopropenone (DPC). This receptor was taken from a woman aged 45 to 65 with alopecia areata. Some clones in this sample may be carry-over from other donors' samples. Here the CDR3 reads CASSRRQGGNQETQYF. Written as DNA, the CDR3 is TGTGCCAGCAGCCGAAGACAGGGCGGTAACCAAGAGACCCAGTACTTC.